A single T cell receptor (beta chain) is shown here with its context. Its cognate antigen is unknown. The data stem from a study of circulating and synovial CD4+ cells in juvenile arthritis. Regarding the study as a whole: These repertoires were less diverse than bulk blood CD4 repertoires. T cell genome counts differed by at least an order of magnitude between CPL and CD4 samples.

There are 15 residues in the CDR3. The germline V and J ends were trimmed by 3 bases and 4 bases, with 13 bases remaining between them. Per germline, CDR1 SGDLS and CDR2 YYNGEE. The assay was immunoSEQ multiplex PCR, and TCRdb's table has in-frame clones only and misses some. Of about 34,000 clones listed, less than 97% are singletons. Samples derive from patients with active juvenile idiopathic arthritis. Sequencing used CD4+ T cells from blood. V and J are TRBV9 and TRBJ1-4; possibly TRBD1 for D (6 bases). The clonotype was recovered from a human donor with juvenile idiopathic arthritis. CDR3 amino acids: CASSEMTGFNEKLFF. CDR3 in DNA: TGTGCCAGCAGCGAAATGACAGGCTTTAATGAAAAACTGTTTTTT.